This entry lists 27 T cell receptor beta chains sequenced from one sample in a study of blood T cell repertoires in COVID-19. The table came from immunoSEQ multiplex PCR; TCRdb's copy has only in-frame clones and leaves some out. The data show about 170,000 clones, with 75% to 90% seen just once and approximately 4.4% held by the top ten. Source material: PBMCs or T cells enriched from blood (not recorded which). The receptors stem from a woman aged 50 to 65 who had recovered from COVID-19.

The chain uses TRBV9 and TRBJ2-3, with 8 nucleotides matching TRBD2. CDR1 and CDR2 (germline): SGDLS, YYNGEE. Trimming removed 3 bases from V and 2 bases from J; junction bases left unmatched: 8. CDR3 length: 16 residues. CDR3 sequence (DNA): TGTGCCAGCAGCGACGGGAGGGCTCGAGACACAGATACGCAGTATTTT. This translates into CASSDGRARDTDTQYF.

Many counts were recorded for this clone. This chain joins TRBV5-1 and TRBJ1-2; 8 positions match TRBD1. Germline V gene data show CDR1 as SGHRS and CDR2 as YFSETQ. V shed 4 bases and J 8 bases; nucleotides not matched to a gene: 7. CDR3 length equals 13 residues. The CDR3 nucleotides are TGCGCCAGCAGCCCGGACAGGGACGGCGGCTACACCTTC. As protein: CASSPDRDGGYTF.

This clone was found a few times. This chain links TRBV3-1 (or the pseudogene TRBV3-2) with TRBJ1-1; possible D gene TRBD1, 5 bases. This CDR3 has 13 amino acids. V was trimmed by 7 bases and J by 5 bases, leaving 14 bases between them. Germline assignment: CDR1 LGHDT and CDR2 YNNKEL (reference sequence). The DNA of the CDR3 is TGTGCCAGCACCTCCACGGAGGGGACTGAAGCTTTCTTT. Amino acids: CASTSTEGTEAFF.

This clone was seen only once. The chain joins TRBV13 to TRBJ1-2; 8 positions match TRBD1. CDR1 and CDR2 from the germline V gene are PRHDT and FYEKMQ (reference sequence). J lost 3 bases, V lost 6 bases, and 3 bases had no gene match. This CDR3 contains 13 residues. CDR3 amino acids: CASRPTGDYGYTF. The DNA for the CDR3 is TGTGCCAGCAGACCGACAGGGGACTATGGCTACACCTTC.

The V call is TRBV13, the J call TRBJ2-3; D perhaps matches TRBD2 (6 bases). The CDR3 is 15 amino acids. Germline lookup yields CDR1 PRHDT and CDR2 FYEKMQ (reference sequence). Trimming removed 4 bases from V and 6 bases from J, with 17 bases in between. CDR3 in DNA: TGTGCCAGCAGCTCCATAGCGGAGATGGGGGATACGCAGTATTTT. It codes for CASSSIAEMGDTQYF.

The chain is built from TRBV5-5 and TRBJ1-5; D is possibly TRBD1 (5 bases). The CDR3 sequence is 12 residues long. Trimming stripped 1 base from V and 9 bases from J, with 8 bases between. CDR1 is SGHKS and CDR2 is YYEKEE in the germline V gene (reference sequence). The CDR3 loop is CASSLSTGPQHF. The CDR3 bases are TGTGCCAGCAGCTTGTCCACAGGGCCCCAGCATTTT.

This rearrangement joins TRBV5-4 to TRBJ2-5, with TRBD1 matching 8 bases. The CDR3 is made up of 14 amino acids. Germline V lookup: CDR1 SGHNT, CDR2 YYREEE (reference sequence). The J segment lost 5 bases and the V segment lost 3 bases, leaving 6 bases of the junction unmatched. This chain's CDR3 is CASSSTGALETQYF. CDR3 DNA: TGTGCCAGCAGCTCGACAGGGGCCCTGGAGACCCAGTACTTC.

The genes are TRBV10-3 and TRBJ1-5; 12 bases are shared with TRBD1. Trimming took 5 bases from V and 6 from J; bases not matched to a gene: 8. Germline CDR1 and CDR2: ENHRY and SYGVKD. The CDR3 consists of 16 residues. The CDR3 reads CAISPGDRGRGQPQHF. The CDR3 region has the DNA TGTGCCATCAGTCCGGGGGACAGGGGGCGCGGTCAGCCCCAGCATTTT.

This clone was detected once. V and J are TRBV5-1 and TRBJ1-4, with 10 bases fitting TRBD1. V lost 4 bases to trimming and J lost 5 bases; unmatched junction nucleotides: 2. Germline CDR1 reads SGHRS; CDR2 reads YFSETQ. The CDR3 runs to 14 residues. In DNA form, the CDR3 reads TGCGCCAGCAGCCCGGGACAGGGGAATGAAAAACTGTTTTTT. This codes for CASSPGQGNEKLFF.

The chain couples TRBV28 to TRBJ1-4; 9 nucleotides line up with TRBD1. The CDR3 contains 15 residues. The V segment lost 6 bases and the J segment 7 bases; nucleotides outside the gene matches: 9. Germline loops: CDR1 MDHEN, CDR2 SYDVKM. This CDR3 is CASRDHRGLGEKLFF. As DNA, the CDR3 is TGTGCCAGCAGGGATCACAGGGGGCTTGGTGAAAAACTGTTTTTT.

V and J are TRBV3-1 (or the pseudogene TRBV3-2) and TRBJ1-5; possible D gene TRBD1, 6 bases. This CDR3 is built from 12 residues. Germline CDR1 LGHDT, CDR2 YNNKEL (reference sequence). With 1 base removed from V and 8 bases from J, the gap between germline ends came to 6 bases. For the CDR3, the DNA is TGTGCCAGCAGCCAAGGGGACAAGCCCCAGCATTTT. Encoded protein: CASSQGDKPQHF.

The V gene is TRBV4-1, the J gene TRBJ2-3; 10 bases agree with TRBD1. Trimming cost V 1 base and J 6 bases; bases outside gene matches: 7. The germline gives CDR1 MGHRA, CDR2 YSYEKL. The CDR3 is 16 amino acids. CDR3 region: CASSQGQGAGGDTQYF. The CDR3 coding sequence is TGCGCCAGCAGCCAAGGACAGGGGGCAGGGGGGGATACGCAGTATTTT.

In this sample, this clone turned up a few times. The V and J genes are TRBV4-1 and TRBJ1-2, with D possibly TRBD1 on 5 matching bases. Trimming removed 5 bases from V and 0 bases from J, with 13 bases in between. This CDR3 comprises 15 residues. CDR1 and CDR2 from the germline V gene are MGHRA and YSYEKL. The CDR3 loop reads CASSTSQGSNYGYTF. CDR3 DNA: TGCGCCAGCAGCACCTCCCAGGGTTCTAACTATGGCTACACCTTC.

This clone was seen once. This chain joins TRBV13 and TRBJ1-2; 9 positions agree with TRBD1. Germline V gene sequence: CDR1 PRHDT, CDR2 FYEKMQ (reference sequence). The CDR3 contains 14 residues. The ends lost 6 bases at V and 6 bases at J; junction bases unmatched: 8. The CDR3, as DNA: TGTGCCAGCAGTTATTTTAGGACAGGGGATGGCTACACCTTC. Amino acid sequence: CASSYFRTGDGYTF.

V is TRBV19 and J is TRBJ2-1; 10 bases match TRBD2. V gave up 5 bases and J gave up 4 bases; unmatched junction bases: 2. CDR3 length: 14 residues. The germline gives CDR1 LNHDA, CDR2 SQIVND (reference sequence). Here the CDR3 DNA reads TGTGCCAGTAGTCCTAGCGGGGGTTACAATGAGCAGTTCTTC. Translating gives CASSPSGGYNEQFF.

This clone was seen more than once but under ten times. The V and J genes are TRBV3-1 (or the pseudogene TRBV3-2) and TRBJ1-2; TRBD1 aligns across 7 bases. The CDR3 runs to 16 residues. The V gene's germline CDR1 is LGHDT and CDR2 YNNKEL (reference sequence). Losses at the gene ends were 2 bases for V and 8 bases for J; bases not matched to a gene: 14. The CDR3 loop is CASSQHTGARTWGYTF. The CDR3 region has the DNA TGTGCCAGCAGCCAACACACAGGGGCACGGACTTGGGGCTACACCTTC.

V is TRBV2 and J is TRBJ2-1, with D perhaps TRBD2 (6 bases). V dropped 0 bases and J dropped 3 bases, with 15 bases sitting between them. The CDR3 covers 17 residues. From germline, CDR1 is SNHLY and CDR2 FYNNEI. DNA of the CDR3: TGTGCCAGCAGTGAAGCGCGGGACTCCAGGATCTACAATGAGCAGTTCTTC. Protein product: CASSEARDSRIYNEQFF.

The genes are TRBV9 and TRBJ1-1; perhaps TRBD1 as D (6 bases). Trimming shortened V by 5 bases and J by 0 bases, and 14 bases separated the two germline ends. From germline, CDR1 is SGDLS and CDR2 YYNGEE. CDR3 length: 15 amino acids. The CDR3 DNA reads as TGTGCCAGCAGTTCGGGACACAGAATGAACACTGAAGCTTTCTTT. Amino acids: CASSSGHRMNTEAFF. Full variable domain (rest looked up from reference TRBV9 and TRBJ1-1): DSGVTQTPKHLITATGQRVTLRCSPRSGDLSVYWYQQSLDQGLQFLIQYYNGEERAKGNILERFSAQQFPDLHSELNLSSLELGDSALYFCASSSGHRMNTEAFFGQGTRLTVV.

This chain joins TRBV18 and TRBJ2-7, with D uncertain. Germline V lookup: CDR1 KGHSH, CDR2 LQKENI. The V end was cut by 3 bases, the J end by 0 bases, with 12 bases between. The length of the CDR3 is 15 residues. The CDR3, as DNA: TGTGCCAGCTCACCCTCCCAGAGGAGCTCCTACGAGCAGTACGTC. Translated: CASSPSQRSSYEQYV.

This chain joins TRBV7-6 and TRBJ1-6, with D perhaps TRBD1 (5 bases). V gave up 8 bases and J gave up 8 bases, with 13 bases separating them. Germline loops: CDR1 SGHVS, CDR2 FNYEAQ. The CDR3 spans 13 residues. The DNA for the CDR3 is TGTGCCAGCGGAATAGACAGAGATTCACCCCTCCACTTT. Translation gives CASGIDRDSPLHF. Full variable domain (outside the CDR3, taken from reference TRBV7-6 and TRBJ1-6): GAGVSQSPRYKVTKRGQDVALRCDPISGHVSLYWYRQALGQGPEFLTYFNYEAQQDKSGLPNDRFSAERPEGSISTLTIQRTEQRDSAMYRCASGIDRDSPLHFGNGTRLTVT.

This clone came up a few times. DNA for the CDR3: TGTGCCAGCTCACCACAGGGAGAGGGCACTGAAGCTTTCTTT. As protein: CASSPQGEGTEAFF. This chain connects TRBV18 to TRBJ1-1; D is uncertain. CDR3 length equals 14 residues. V was clipped by 1 base and J by 4 bases, with 10 bases between them. Germline CDR1 KGHSH, CDR2 LQKENI.

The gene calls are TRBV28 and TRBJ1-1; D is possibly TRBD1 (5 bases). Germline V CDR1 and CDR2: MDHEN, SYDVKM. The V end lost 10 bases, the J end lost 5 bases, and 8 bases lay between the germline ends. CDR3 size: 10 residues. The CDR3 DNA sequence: TGTGCCACCGGGGGAACTGAAGCTTTCTTT. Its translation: CATGGTEAFF.

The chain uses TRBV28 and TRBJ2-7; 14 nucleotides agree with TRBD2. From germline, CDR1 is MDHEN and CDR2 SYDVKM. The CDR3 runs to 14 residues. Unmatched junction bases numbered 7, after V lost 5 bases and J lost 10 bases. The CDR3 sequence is CASSTGTSGGGQYV. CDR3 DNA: TGTGCCAGCAGTACCGGGACTAGCGGGGGAGGTCAGTACGTC.

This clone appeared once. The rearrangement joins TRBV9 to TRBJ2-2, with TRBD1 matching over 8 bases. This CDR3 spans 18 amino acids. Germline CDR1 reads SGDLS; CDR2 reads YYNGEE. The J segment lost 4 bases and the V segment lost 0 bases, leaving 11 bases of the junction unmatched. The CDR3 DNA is TGTGCCAGCAGCGTAGGTGGGACAGGACTTCGAGGCACCGGGGAGCTGTTTTTT. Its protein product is CASSVGGTGLRGTGELFF.

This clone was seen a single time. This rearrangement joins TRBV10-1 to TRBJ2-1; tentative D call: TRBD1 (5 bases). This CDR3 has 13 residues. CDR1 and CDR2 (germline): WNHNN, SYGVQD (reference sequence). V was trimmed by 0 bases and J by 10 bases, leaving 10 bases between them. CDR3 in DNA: TGCGCCAGCAGTGAGTCAGGGGTAGGGGAGCAGTTCTTC. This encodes CASSESGVGEQFF.

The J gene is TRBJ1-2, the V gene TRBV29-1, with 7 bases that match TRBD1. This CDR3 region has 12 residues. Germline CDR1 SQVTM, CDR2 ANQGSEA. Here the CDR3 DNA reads TGCACCGTGAAAGGGACAGACTATGGCTACACCTTC. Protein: CTVKGTDYGYTF.

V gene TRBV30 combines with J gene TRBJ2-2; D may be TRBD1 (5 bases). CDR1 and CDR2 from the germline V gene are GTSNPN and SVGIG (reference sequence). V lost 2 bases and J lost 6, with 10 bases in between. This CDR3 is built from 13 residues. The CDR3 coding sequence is TGTGCCTGGAGTTACCGCAGGGCCGGGGAGCTGTTTTTT. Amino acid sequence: CAWSYRRAGELFF. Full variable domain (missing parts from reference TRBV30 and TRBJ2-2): SQTIHQWPATLVQPVGSPLSLECTVEGTSNPNLYWYRQAAGRGLQLLFYSVGIGQISSEVPQNLSASRPQDRQFILSSKKLLLSDSGFYLCAWSYRRAGELFFGEGSRLTVL.